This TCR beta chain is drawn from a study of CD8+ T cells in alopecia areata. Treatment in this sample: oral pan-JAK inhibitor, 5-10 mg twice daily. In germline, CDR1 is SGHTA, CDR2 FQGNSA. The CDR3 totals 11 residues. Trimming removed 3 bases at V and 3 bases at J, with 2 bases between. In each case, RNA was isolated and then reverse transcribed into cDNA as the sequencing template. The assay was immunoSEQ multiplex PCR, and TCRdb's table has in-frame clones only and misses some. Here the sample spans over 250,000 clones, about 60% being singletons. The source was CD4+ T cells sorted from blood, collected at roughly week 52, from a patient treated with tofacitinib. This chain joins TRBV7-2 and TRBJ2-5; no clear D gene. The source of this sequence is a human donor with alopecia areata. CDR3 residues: CASSFKETQYF. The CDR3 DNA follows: TGTGCCAGCAGCTTCAAAGAGACCCAGTACTTC.